A single sample gave rise to the 3 T cell receptor beta chains below, sequenced in a study of control samples from healthy donors and cancer patients. The repertoire was sequenced with immunoSEQ multiplex PCR; TCRdb's copy has only in-frame clones and lacks some. Seen here are around 120,000 clones, about nine tenths observed once, and the top ten hold 3% to 4%. Sequencing was done on a sample of blood. Every receptor here comes from a man in his forties or fifties in good health.

This clone turned up a few times. The chain has TRBV10-1 and TRBJ1-1, with 8 nucleotides matching TRBD1. The CDR3 length is 16 residues. J was trimmed by 2 bases and V by 4 bases; bases with no gene match: 9. CDR1 is WNHNN and CDR2 is SYGVQD in the germline V gene (reference sequence). CDR3 in amino acids: CASSAVSTGDNTEAFF. In DNA form, the CDR3 reads TGCGCCAGCAGTGCGGTCTCGACAGGGGATAACACTGAAGCTTTCTTT.

The J gene is TRBJ1-3, the V gene TRBV15; D perhaps matches TRBD1 (5 bases). The length of the CDR3 is 19 residues. Germline V gene lookup returns CDR1 LNHNV and CDR2 YYDKDF (reference sequence). Trimming pared 2 bases from V and 1 base from J, leaving 21 bases between. The CDR3 nucleotides read TGTGCCACCAGCAGAAACAAAAACGCCGGGACGAGTTCTGGAAACACCATATATTTT. Residues: CATSRNKNAGTSSGNTIYF.

This clone was recorded once. The chain has TRBV18 and TRBJ2-1; D is undetermined. Per the germline V gene, CDR1 is KGHSH and CDR2 is LQKENI. V gave up 1 base and J gave up 0 bases, with 4 bases separating them. The CDR3 loop spans 14 amino acids. In DNA, the CDR3 is TGTGCCAGCTCACCACAGAGCTCCTACAATGAGCAGTTCTTC. It yields the protein CASSPQSSYNEQFF.